The 4 T cell receptor beta chains reported below all come from one sample, sequenced in a study of T cells in Graves' hyperthyroidism and ophthalmopathy (dated by TCRdb to between 2019 and 2020). Library preparation employed multiplex PCR. Sequencing relied on an Illumina HiSeq 2000. The TCR beta CDR3 regions were amplified from the RNA transcripts. The first round of RT-PCR for the TCR CDR3 was performed with the HTBI primer set and the Qiagen OneStep RT-PCR kit. TCRdb cleaned the public reads at Q25 with fastp, built clones with MiXCR and kept in-frame beta chains. Each record represents a unique CDR3 protein, reported with the most common genes and DNA among its rows. Recorded for this sample are 460,000 or so distinct CDR3 sequences; 13% to 15% of them occurred a single time. The top ten clones comprise over 15% of the sample. Sequencing input: blood. The receptors come from a woman under 30 with Graves' hyperthyroidism.

The sample holds many counts of this clonotype. The chain has TRBV24-1 and TRBJ1-2; 9 bases fit TRBD1. The length of the CDR3 is 15 residues. J was trimmed by 6 bases and V by 3 bases; bases with no gene match: 7. Germline CDR1 and CDR2: KGHDR and SFDVKD. The CDR3 region has the DNA TGTGCCACCAGTGATAACGGACAGGGGCGAAATGGCTACACCTTC. Encoded protein: CATSDNGQGRNGYTF.

The J gene is TRBJ2-3, the V gene TRBV11-2; D perhaps matches TRBD2 (5 bases). The germline V and J ends were trimmed by 2 bases and 6 bases, with 12 bases remaining between them. The germline CDR1 and CDR2 sequences are SGHAT and FQNNGV. CDR3 length equals 14 residues. CDR3 DNA: TGTGCCAGCAGCTTACGGCTCCTAGCTGATACGCAGTATTTT. Protein product: CASSLRLLADTQYF. The full variable domain, its missing parts supplied by reference TRBV11-2 and TRBJ2-3, is EAGVAQSPRYKIIEKRQSVAFWCNPISGHATLYWYQQILGQGPKLLIQFQNNGVVDDSQLPKDRFSAERLKGVDSTLKIQPAKLEDSAVYLCASSLRLLADTQYFGPGTRLTVL.

This clonotype was recorded at least ten times. The chain carries TRBV12-3 or TRBV12-4 and TRBJ1-2; possible D gene TRBD1, 6 bases. The CDR3 sequence is 13 residues long. The V end was cut by 8 bases, the J end by 8 bases, with 18 bases between. In DNA, the CDR3 is TGTGCCAGCTCGGGGGCACGTCGCGGCGGCTACACCTTC. It translates to CASSGARRGGYTF.

This clonotype came up many times. The gene calls are TRBV29-1 and TRBJ1-2, with 7 bases fitting TRBD1. Germline V gives CDR1 SQVTM, CDR2 ANQGSEA. CDR3 length: 14 residues. J gave up 6 bases and V 6 bases, and 13 bases lay outside the gene matches. The CDR3 spells CSVARTGRADGYTF. CDR3 bases: TGCAGCGTGGCAAGGACAGGTCGCGCGGATGGCTACACCTTC.